The clone carrying this T cell receptor (beta chain) has just a few counts. As for time point: healthy volunteer bleed at 2 weeks. The authors extracted total RNA from unfractionated whole blood. Trimming shortened V by 5 bases and J by 0 bases, and 8 bases separated the two germline ends. CDR1 SEHNR and CDR2 FQNEAQ come from the germline V gene (reference sequence). The CDR3 runs 15 residues. The data are from a study of human T cells and chemical hapten exposure. Study overall: Slight volume differences across pooled libraries mainly accounted for varying per-sample TCR yields.

A single record per CDR3 protein comes from TCRdb applying MiXCR to the RACE reads. The sample records just over 90,000 distinct CDR3 sequences, approximately 9% being singletons. The V and J genes are TRBV7-9 and TRBJ2-6; a possible D gene is TRBD1 (6 bases). The source material was whole blood. The sequence was obtained from a female donor in good health. Some clones in this sample may be carry-over from other donors' samples. The CDR3 DNA reads TGTGCCAGCAGCCCCAGGGGCTCTGGGGCCAACGTCCTGACTTTC. It encodes CASSPRGSGANVLTF.